The entry below describes one T cell receptor (beta chain). This record belongs to a study of OX40 agonist ivuxolimab in advanced cancers. Study information: Ivuxolimab, an antibody that agonizes OX40 (CD134), was administered to the patients. Ivuxolimab doses were 0.01, 0.1, 0.3, 1.5, 3 or 10 mg/kg every 2 weeks. From roughly 20 to 90 years was the age range, with a mean of about 56 years, and about 83% were male.

Assay: immunoSEQ multiplex PCR; the TCRdb copy retains only in-frame clones and omits some. Of tens of thousands of clones in the sample, roughly 90% were seen once. Between the trimmed V and J ends, which lost 0 bases and 3 bases, there was a span of 12 bases. This CDR3 contains 16 residues. Germline V gene data show CDR1 as SEHNR and CDR2 as FQNEAQ (reference sequence). The V and J genes are TRBV7-9 and TRBJ1-3; D remains ambiguous. This specimen was CD4+ or CD8+ T cells sorted from blood, taken in a trial of the OX40 agonist ivuxolimab. The clonotype comes from an adult with an advanced solid tumor such as melanoma, head and neck, liver or kidney cancer. CDR3: CASSLARGSVGNTIYF. CDR3 nucleotide sequence: TGTGCCAGCAGCTTAGCGCGGGGATCGGTTGGAAACACCATATATTTT.